These T cell receptor beta chains were read from a single sample in a study of cytomegalovirus exposure and HLA in healthy donors. Using immunoSEQ multiplex PCR, the repertoire was profiled, and TCRdb retains in-frame clones only, with some absent. The table lists 110,000 to 150,000 clones, around 85% of them singletons. Sequenced input: PBMCs. The receptors shown here come from a female donor in good health and CMV-seronegative. Each CDR3 is given with its conserved first and last residue. A D gene is named only where the DNA matches it firmly. Only part of the rows carry a size: once, few, many, or a class if the clone is expanded.

abundance,v_gene,d_gene,j_gene,CDR3nt,CDR3aa
-,TRBV2,TRBD1,TRBJ1-5,TGTGCCAGCAGTGGGGACAGGGCACACGGTCAGCCCCAGCATTTT,CASSGDRAHGQPQHF
-,TRBV30,-,TRBJ1-2,TGTGCCTGGACCCCCGATTCGGGTATCGGAGGCTACACCTTC,CAWTPDSGIGGYTF
few,TRBV28,-,TRBJ1-5,TGTGCCAGCACCCTGCTTCGAGGGCCCCAGCATTTT,CASTLLRGPQHF
-,TRBV27,-,TRBJ2-7,TGTGCCAGCGCTCCCGTAACTCTGCGAACTGGCGAGCAGTACTTC,CASAPVTLRTGEQYF
-,TRBV7-8,TRBD2,TRBJ2-1,TGTGCCAGCAGCACTACTAGCGGGAGGCACAATGAGCAGTTCTTC,CASSTTSGRHNEQFF
-,TRBV28,-,TRBJ2-7,TGTGCCAGCAGTCTCCCCGGGAGTGGAGTATCCTACGAGCAGTACTTC,CASSLPGSGVSYEQYF
-,TRBV5-6,-,TRBJ1-3,TGTGCCAGCAGCTTTCTGGCGGGCTCTGGAAACACCATATATTTT,CASSFLAGSGNTIYF
-,TRBV15,-,TRBJ2-5,TGTGCCACCAGCAGAGATCGGGCAGGGGTTGGGACCCAGTACTTC,CATSRDRAGVGTQYF
-,TRBV5-1,-,TRBJ2-5,TGCGCCAGCAGCTTTGGGGGGTTCCAAGAGACCCAGTACTTC,CASSFGGFQETQYF
-,TRBV18,TRBD2,TRBJ2-3,TGTGCCAGCTCACGTGAAACTAGCGGGAGTTTAGCAGATACGCAGTATTTT,CASSRETSGSLADTQYF
-,TRBV6-6,-,TRBJ1-5,TGTGCCACCTCAAAGACAGACACGAATCAGCCCCAGCATTTT,CATSKTDTNQPQHF
once,TRBV9,TRBD1,TRBJ1-1,TGTGCCAGCAGCGTAGGGGCAGGGGGTACGGTGAACACTGAAGCTTTCTTT,CASSVGAGGTVNTEAFF
-,TRBV2,-,TRBJ2-1,TGTGCCAGCAGGTTTAGTCTTGAGCAGTTCTTC,CASRFSLEQFF
-,TRBV7-9,-,TRBJ2-3,TGTGCCAGCAGCAACTCGGGGGGCACAGATACGCAGTATTTT,CASSNSGGTDTQYF
once,TRBV25-1,TRBD2,TRBJ2-1,TGTGCCAGCAATGGGCTAGCGGGAGCAGCTAGGAATGAGCAGTTCTTC,CASNGLAGAARNEQFF
-,TRBV19,TRBD1,TRBJ1-1,TGTGCCAGTAGTAGGGAAGGACAGGGGGAAGCTTTCTTT,CASSREGQGEAFF
-,TRBV7-9,-,TRBJ2-7,TGTGCCAGCAGCTCTACTATTACAGGGATCCACGAGCAGTACTTC,CASSSTITGIHEQYF
-,TRBV2,-,TRBJ1-5,TGTGCCAGCAGAGTACAGGGCAATCAGCCCCAGCATTTT,CASRVQGNQPQHF
-,TRBV11-2,-,TRBJ2-7,TGTGCCAGCTTGGCCGACACTTATTTCTACGAGCAGTACTTC,CASLADTYFYEQYF
-,TRBV10-3,TRBD1,TRBJ1-1,TGTGCCATCAGTGACCCGGGGACAGGGAAGACTGAAGCTTTCTTT,CAISDPGTGKTEAFF
-,TRBV5-1,-,TRBJ2-7,TGCGCCAGCAGTTTCCAAGGCGGTACCTACGAGCAGTACTTC,CASSFQGGTYEQYF
-,TRBV7-2,TRBD2,TRBJ2-1,TGTGCCAGCAGCCTGATGACTAGCGGGAGCTATGAGCAGTTCTTC,CASSLMTSGSYEQFF
-,TRBV28,TRBD1,TRBJ1-1,TGTGCCAGCAGTTCCCCGGGGAGGGACAGGACTGAAGCTTTCTTT,CASSSPGRDRTEAFF
-,TRBV10-1,TRBD1,TRBJ1-1,TGCGCCCCCGACGGGGCAGGGGGTTTGGACACTGAAGCTTTCTTT,CAPDGAGGLDTEAFF